This TCR beta chain was recovered during a study of cytomegalovirus exposure and HLA in healthy donors. For the study at large: Previous work identified roughly 120 million unique TCR beta sequences from roughly 180 million T cells. Study results and caveats: Productive status was seen about 87% or about 30% of the time for most TCR beta V segments in an earlier analysis.

This PCR relied on a set of 60 Vbeta primers and 13 Jbeta primers. Here immunoSEQ multiplex PCR was the method, and the copy in TCRdb shows in-frame clones only, minus some. The repertoire consists of 100,000 to 150,000 clones, with 8.5% to 9% occurring once and the leading ten covering approximately 6.4%. The trim removed 2 bases at V and 5 bases at J, leaving 8 bases unmatched. Germline V CDR1 and CDR2: MNHEY, SMNVEV (reference sequence). This CDR3 is 15 amino acids long. Regarding this clone: The target antigen is unknown.

Sequences were obtained from PBMCs. The sequence derives from a woman between 35 and 50 years old in good health and CMV-seropositive. This chain links TRBV27 with TRBJ2-5; 7 nucleotides agree with TRBD2. CDR3 amino acids: CASSLGGGGAETQYF. CDR3 nucleotides: TGTGCCAGCAGTTTAGGTGGCGGGGGTGCCGAGACCCAGTACTTC.